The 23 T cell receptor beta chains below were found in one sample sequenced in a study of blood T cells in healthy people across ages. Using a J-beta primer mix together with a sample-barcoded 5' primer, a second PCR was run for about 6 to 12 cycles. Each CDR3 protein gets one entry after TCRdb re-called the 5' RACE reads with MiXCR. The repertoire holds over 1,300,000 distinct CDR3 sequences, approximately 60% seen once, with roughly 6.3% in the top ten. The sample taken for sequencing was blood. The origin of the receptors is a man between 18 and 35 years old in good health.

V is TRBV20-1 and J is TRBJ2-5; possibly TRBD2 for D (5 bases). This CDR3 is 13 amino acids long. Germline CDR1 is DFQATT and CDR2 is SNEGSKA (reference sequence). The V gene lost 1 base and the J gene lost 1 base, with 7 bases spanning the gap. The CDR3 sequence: CSARAGIQETQYF. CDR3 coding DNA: TGCAGTGCTAGAGCGGGGATCCAAGAGACCCAGTACTTC.

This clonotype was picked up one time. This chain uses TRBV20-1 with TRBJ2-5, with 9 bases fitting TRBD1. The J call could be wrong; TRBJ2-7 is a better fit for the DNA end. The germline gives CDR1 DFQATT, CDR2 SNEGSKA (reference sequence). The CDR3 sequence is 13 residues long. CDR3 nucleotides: TGCAGTGCTAGAAGGGGACAGGGTGGCGAGCAGTACTTC. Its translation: CSARRGQGGEQYF.

CDR3 coding DNA: TGCAGCGTTGAATGGCCGACAGGGGGATTGGATGGCTACACCTTC. This codes for CSVEWPTGGLDGYTF. This rearrangement joins TRBV29-1 to TRBJ1-2; 9 positions match TRBD1. The CDR3 consists of 15 residues. The V segment lost 2 bases and the J segment 6 bases; nucleotides outside the gene matches: 10. From germline, CDR1 is SQVTM and CDR2 ANQGSEA.

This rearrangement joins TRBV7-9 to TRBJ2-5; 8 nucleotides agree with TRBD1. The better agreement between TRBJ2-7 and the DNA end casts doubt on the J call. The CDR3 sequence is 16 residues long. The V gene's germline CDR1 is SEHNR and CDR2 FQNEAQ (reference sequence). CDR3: CASSPPYIGQGHEQYF. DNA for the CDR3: TGTGCCAGCAGCCCCCCTTACATAGGACAGGGCCACGAGCAGTACTTC.

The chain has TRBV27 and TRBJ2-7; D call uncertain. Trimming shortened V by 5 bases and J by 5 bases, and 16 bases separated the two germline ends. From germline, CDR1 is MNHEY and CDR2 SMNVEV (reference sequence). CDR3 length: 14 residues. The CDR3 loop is CASSPYQENNEQYF. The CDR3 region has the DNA TGTGCCAGCAGTCCTTACCAGGAAAATAACGAGCAGTACTTC.

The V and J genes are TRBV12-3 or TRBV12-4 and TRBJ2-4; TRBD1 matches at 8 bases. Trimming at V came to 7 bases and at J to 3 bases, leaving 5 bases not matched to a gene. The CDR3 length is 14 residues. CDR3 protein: CASTQTGGKNIQYF. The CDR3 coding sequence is TGTGCCAGCACTCAAACAGGGGGCAAAAACATTCAGTACTTC.

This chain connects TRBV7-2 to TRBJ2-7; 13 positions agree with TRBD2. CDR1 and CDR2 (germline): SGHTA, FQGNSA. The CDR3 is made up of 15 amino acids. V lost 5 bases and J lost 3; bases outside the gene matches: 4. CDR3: CASSTWTSGGYEQYF. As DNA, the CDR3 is TGTGCCAGCAGCACCTGGACTAGCGGGGGCTACGAGCAGTACTTC. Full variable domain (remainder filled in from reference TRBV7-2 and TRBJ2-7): GAGVSQSPSNKVTEKGKDVELRCDPISGHTALYWYRQSLGQGLEFLIYFQGNSAPDKSGLPSDRFSAERTGGSVSTLTIQRTQQEDSAVYLCASSTWTSGGYEQYFGPGTRLTVT.

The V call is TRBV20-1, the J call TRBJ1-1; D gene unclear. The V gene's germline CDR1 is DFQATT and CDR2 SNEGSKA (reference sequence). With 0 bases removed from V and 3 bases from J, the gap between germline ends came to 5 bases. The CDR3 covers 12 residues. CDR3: CSARDGYTEAFF. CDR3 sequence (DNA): TGCAGTGCTAGAGACGGGTACACTGAAGCTTTCTTT.

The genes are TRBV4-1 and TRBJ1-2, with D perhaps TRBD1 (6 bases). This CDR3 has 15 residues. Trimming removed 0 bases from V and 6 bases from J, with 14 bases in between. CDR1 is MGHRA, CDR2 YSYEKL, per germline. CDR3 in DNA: TGCGCCAGCAGCCAAGATGTGAACGGGGGCGATGGCTACACCTTC. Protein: CASSQDVNGGDGYTF.

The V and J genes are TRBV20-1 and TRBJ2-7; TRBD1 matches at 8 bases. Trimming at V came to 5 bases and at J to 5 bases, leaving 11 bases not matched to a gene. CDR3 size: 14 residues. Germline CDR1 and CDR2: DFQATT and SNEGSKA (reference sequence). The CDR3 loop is CSAEEGQDRHEQYF. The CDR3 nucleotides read TGCAGTGCTGAAGAGGGACAGGATAGGCACGAGCAGTACTTC.

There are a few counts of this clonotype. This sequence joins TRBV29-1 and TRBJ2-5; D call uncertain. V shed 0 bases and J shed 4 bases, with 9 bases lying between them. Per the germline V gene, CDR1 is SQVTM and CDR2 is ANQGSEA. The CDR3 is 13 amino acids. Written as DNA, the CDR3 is TGCAGCGTTGAAGATCCGGAGAGAGAGACCCAGTACTTC. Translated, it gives CSVEDPERETQYF.

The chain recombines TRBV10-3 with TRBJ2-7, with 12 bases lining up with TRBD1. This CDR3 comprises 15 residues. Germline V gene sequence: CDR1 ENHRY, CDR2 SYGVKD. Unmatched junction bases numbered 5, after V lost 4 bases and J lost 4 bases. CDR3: CAISGGTGGKYEQYF. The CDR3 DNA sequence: TGTGCCATCAGTGGAGGGACAGGGGGCAAATACGAGCAGTACTTC.

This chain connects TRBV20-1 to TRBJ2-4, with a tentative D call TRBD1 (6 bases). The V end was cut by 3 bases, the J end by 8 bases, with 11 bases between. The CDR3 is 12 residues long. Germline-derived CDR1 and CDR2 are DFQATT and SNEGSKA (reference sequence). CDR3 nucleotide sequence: TGCAGTGCTAGGGGGGCTGGGGACATTCAGTACTTC. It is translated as CSARGAGDIQYF.

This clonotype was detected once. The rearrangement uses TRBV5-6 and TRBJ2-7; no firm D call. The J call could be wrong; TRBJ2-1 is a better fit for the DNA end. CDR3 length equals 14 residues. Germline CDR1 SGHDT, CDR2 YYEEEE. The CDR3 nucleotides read TGTGCCAGCAGCTTGAGGAACCTCCTTAGTGAGCAGTTCTTC. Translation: CASSLRNLLSEQFF.

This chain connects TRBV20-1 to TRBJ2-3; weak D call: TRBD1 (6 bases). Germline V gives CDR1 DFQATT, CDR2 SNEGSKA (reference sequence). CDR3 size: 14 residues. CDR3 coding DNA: TGCAGCGCTCCTCTCCCTCAGGGGCCAGATACGCAGTATTTT. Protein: CSAPLPQGPDTQYF.

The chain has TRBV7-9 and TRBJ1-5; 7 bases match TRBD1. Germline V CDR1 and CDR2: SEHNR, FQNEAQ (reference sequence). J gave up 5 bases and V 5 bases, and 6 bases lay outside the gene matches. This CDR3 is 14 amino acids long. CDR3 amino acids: CASSPRDRDQPQHF. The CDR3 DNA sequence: TGTGCCAGCAGCCCCCGGGACAGAGATCAGCCCCAGCATTTT.

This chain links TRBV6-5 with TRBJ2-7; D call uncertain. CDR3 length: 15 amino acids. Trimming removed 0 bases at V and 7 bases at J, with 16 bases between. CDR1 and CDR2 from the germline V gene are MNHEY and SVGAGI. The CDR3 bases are TGTGCCAGCAGTTACTCAGCCGCCCCGATCAATGAGCAGTACTTC. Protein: CASSYSAAPINEQYF.

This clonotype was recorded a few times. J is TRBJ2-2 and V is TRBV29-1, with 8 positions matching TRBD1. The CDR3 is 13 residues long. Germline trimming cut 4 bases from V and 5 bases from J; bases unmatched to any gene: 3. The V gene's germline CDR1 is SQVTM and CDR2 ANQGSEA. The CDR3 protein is CSVAGGETGELFF. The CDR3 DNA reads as TGCAGCGTTGCAGGGGGCGAAACCGGGGAGCTGTTTTTT.

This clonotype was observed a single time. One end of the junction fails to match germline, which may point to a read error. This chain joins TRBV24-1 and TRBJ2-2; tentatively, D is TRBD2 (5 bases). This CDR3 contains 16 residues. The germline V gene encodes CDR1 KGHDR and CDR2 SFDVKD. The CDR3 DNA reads TGTGCCACCAGTGATCGCACACCCGCGAACACCGGGGAGCCGTTTTTT. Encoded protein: CATSDRTPANTGEPFF.

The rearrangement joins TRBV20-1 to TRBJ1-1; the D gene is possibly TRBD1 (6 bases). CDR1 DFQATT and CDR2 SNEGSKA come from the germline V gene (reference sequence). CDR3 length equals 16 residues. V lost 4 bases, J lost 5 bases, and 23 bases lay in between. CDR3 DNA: TGCAGTGCTACAATCTATGGACAGTTTTCAAGGACTGAAGCTTTCTTT. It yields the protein CSATIYGQFSRTEAFF.

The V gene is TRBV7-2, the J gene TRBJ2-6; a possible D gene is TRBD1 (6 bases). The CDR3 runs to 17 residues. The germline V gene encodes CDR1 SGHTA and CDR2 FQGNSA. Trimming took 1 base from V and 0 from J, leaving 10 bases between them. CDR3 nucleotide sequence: TGTGCCAGCAGCTTAGGGACAGTGAACTCTGGGGCCAACGTCCTGACTTTC. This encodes CASSLGTVNSGANVLTF.

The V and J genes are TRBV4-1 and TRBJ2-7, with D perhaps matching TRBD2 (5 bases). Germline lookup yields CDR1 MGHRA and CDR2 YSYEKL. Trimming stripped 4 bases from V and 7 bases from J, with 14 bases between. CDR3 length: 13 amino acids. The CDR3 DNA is TGCGCCAGCAGCCGGCAGGAGGACCAAGAGCAGTACTTC. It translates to CASSRQEDQEQYF.

The CDR3 sequence: CASSLRVGSSYNSPLHF. The CDR3 DNA sequence: TGTGCCAGCAGTTTAAGAGTGGGGAGCTCCTATAATTCACCCCTCCACTTT. This sequence joins TRBV28 and TRBJ1-6; no firm D call. Germline V gene sequence: CDR1 MDHEN, CDR2 SYDVKM. There are 17 residues in the CDR3. V was pared by 2 bases and J by 0 bases, with 11 bases between.